This T cell receptor (beta chain) is from a study of T cells after yellow fever vaccination. Study-wide results and limits: A weaker secondary response peaked on day 5, the primary on day 15. A large majority of primary-vaccination clones showed up again after the booster (approximately 96% CD4, about 87% CD8). The appearance of a small share of clonotypes in both CD4 and CD8 compartments was observed.

TCRdb re-analysed the 5' RACE reads in MiXCR, keeping a single row per CDR3 protein. Among 200,000 to 250,000 distinct CDR3 sequences listed, about 7% were seen once. This clonotype was seen at least ten times. Its antigen is not known. This receptor was taken from a man aged 25-45 years who received the YFV17D yellow fever vaccine. This specimen was CD4+ T cells sorted from PBMCs, taken 15 days after the yellow fever booster vaccination.

The DNA of the CDR3 is TGTGCCAGCAGCCGGAGGTGGGTTGAGGTAGGCGAGCAGTACTTC. It encodes CASSRRWVEVGEQYF. This chain connects TRBV5-6 to TRBJ2-7; D may be TRBD2 (5 bases). Trimming took off 4 bases at V and 6 bases at J, with 20 bases between the two ends. The CDR3 is 15 amino acids. Germline CDR1 SGHDT, CDR2 YYEEEE.